Sequencing of this TCR beta chain was carried out in a study of cytomegalovirus exposure and HLA in healthy donors. Study-wide points: Available immune exposure information was restricted to CMV serostatus only. The productive fraction for most TCR beta V segments was about 87% or about 30% in an earlier analysis. Association of roughly 17,000 TCR beta sequences with HLA alleles was found at 0.05 false discovery rate in a later analysis. With further analysis later on, most CMV-associated TCR beta chains appeared HLA-restricted.

The study ran its PCR with 60 Vbeta and 13 Jbeta primers. The repertoire was sequenced with immunoSEQ multiplex PCR; TCRdb's copy has only in-frame clones and lacks some. The sample comprises roughly 180,000 clones, just under 80% of which are singletons, and approximately 2.1% rests with the top ten. A note on this clone: Its cognate antigen is unknown.

CDR1 and CDR2 from the germline V gene are LNHDA and SQIVND (reference sequence). The CDR3 loop spans 15 amino acids. V was shortened by 3 bases and J by 5 bases, with 16 bases between the two germline ends. The chain joins TRBV19 to TRBJ2-5; possible D gene TRBD2, 6 bases. Sequencing input: PBMCs. This clonotype was sampled from a woman in her 30s in good health and CMV-seronegative. The DNA of the CDR3 is TGTGCCAGTAGTATCCGTCAGGGACTCGGGGAGACCCAGTACTTC. Its translation is CASSIRQGLGETQYF.